What follows describes a single T cell receptor (beta chain). An end of the junction does not agree with germline; a read error may underlie this. This CDR3 spans 14 amino acids. Germline V lookup: CDR1 LNHNV, CDR2 YYDKDF (reference sequence). These data are taken from a study of cytomegalovirus exposure and HLA in healthy donors. PCR was performed using 60 Vbeta and 13 Jbeta primers. This table comes from immunoSEQ multiplex PCR, and its TCRdb copy is limited to in-frame clones, with some not included. Among tens of thousands of clones, approximately 60% were seen once, and the ten largest hold approximately 6.3%.

The TCR comes from a boy younger than 18 in good health and CMV-seropositive. What was sequenced was PBMCs. The rearrangement uses TRBV15 and TRBJ1-5; D gene unclear. CDR3 nucleotide sequence: TGTGCCACCAACCCGAACCCTAGCAATCAGCCCCAGAATTTT. Residues: CATNPNPSNQPQNF.